These 10 T cell receptor beta chains share one sample of origin, sequenced in a study of shared clonotypes between healthy human individuals. Selected positively for CCR7 and CD45RO-negative, naive CD8 cells excluded terminally differentiated effector memory CD45RA+ cells. The repertoire was sequenced with immunoSEQ multiplex PCR; TCRdb's copy has only in-frame clones and lacks some. The sample contains 1.5 million to 2.5 million clones, about 95% of which appear only once. The sample comprised naive CD8+ T cells sorted from blood. The receptors here all came from a man younger than 30 in good health.

This rearrangement joins TRBV7-2 to TRBJ2-5; the D gene is possibly TRBD2 (6 bases). Germline V gene data show CDR1 as SGHTA and CDR2 as FQGNSA. The V end lost 2 bases, the J end lost 4 bases, and 14 bases lay between the germline ends. CDR3 length: 15 amino acids. In DNA, the CDR3 is TGTGCCAGCAGCTTATATTCTAGCGACAGAGAGACCCAGTACTTC. Protein: CASSLYSSDRETQYF.

The chain uses TRBV11-2 and TRBJ2-5, with 8 bases aligning to TRBD2. Germline CDR1 is SGHAT and CDR2 is FQNNGV. The CDR3 has 18 residues. V shed 5 bases and J 0 bases; nucleotides not matched to a gene: 14. Here the CDR3 reads CASSRGGGAGDDQETQYF. CDR3 nucleotides: TGTGCCAGCAGCCGAGGTGGGGGAGCGGGGGATGACCAAGAGACCCAGTACTTC.

The chain has TRBV7-3 and TRBJ2-3; D unclear. Trimming cost V 1 base and J 6 bases, with 8 bases left between them. CDR1 and CDR2 (germline): SGHTA, FQGTGA. This CDR3 has 13 residues. CDR3: CASSLIPADTQYF. CDR3 bases: TGTGCCAGCAGCTTAATCCCAGCGGATACGCAGTATTTT.

Of note for this clone: Other DNA sequences in this specimen translate into the identical CDR3. V usage is TRBV6-5 and J usage is TRBJ2-3; 8 positions match TRBD1. CDR1 MNHEY and CDR2 SVGAGI come from the germline V gene. The V segment lost 6 bases and the J segment 1 base; nucleotides outside the gene matches: 3. This CDR3 is built from 14 residues. CDR3 amino acids: CASSLTGGTDTQYF. Written as DNA, the CDR3 is TGTGCCAGCAGCCTGACAGGGGGCACAGATACGCAGTATTTT.

The rearrangement joins TRBV5-1 to TRBJ2-7; D ambiguous. The V end lost 0 bases, the J end lost 0 bases, and 13 bases lay between the germline ends. CDR3 length equals 16 residues. Germline CDR1 and CDR2: SGHRS and YFSETQ. CDR3 loop: CASSLAPVHNSYEQYF. DNA of the CDR3: TGCGCCAGCAGCTTGGCTCCTGTTCACAACTCCTACGAGCAGTACTTC.

This chain joins TRBV6-4 and TRBJ2-7, with 10 positions matching TRBD1. This CDR3 region has 21 residues. Trimming at V came to 2 bases and at J to 4 bases, leaving 23 bases not matched to a gene. The germline V gene has CDR1 MRHNA and CDR2 SNTAGT. This CDR3 reads CASSDRDRGPGLPRPEYEQYF. CDR3 in DNA: TGTGCCAGCAGTGACCGGGACAGGGGCCCGGGGCTACCAAGGCCAGAGTACGAGCAGTACTTC.

J is TRBJ2-1 and V is TRBV5-6; 8 positions match TRBD2. CDR3 length: 13 residues. Germline V gene sequence: CDR1 SGHDT, CDR2 YYEEEE. V lost 2 bases to trimming and J lost 9 bases; unmatched junction nucleotides: 4. CDR3 loop: CASSFGAGAEQFF. In DNA form, the CDR3 reads TGTGCCAGCAGCTTCGGAGCGGGGGCTGAGCAGTTCTTC.

The genes are TRBV10-2 and TRBJ2-7; 9 nucleotides align to TRBD1. J gave up 3 bases and V 7 bases, and 4 bases lay outside the gene matches. Germline CDR1 WSHSY, CDR2 SAAADI. There are 13 residues in the CDR3. The CDR3 coding sequence is TGCGCCAGCATAGGGGACAGGGTCTACGAGCAGTACTTC. Translated: CASIGDRVYEQYF.

Comment on this clone: The junction differs from germline at one of its ends, possibly a read error. V and J are TRBV7-7 and TRBJ1-3; D is unclear. The V gene's germline CDR1 is SSHAT and CDR2 FNYEAQ (reference sequence). This CDR3 contains 15 residues. The CDR3 DNA reads as TGTGCTAGCAGCTTAGGGTTGGGCTCTGGAAACACCATATATTTT. This codes for CASSLGLGSGNTIYF.

Comment on this clone: Other DNA sequences in the same sample also yield this CDR3. The chain uses TRBV27 and TRBJ1-2; 10 bases match TRBD1. V was pared by 1 base and J by 8 bases, with 1 base of the junction left unmatched. The CDR3 sequence is 13 residues long. Germline loops: CDR1 MNHEY, CDR2 SMNVEV (reference sequence). The CDR3 sequence is CASSLLGQGGYTF. The CDR3 DNA is TGTGCCAGCAGTTTATTGGGACAGGGGGGCTACACCTTC.